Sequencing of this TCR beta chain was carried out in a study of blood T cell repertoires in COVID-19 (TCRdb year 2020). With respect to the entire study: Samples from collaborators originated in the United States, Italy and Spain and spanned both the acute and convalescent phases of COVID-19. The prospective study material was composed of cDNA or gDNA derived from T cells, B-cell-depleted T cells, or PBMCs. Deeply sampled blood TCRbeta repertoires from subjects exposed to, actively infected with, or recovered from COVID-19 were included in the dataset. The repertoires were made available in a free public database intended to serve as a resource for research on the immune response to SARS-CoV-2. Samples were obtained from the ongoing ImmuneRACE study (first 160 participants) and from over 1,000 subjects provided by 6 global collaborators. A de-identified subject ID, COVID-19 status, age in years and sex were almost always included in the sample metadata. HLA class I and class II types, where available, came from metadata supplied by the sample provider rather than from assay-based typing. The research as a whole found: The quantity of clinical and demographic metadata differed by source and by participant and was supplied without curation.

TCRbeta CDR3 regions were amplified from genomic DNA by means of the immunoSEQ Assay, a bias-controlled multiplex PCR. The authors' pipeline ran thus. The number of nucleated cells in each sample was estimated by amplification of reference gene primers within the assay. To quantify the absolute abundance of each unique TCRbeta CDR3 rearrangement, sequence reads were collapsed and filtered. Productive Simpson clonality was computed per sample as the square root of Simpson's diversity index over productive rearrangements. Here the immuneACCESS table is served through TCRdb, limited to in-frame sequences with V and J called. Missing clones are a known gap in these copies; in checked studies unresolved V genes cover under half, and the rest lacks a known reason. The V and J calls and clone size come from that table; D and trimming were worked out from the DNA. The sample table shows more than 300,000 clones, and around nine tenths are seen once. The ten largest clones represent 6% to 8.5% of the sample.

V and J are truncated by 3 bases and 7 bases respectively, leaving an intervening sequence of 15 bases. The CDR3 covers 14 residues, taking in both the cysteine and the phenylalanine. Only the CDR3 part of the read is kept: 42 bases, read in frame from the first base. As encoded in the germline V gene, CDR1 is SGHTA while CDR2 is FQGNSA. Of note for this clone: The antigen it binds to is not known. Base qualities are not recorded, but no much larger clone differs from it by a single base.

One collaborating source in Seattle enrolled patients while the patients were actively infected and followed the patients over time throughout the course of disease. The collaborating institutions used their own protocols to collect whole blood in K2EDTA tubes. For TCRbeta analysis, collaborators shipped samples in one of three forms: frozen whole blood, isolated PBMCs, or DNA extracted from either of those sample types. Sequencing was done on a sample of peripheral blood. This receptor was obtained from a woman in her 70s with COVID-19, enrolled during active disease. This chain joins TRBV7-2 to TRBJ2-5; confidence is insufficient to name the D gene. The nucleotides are TGTGCCAGCAGCTTTTTCACCTCGACAAGGACCCAGTACTTC. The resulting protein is CASSFFTSTRTQYF.